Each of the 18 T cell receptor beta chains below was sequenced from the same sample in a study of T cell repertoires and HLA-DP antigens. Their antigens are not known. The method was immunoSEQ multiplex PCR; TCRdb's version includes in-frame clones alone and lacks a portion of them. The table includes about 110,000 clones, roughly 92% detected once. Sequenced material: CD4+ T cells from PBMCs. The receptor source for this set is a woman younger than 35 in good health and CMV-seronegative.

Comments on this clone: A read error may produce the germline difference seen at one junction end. CDR3 residues: CASSPLGTATEAFF. The DNA for the CDR3 is TGTGCTAGCAGCCCACTCGGGACAGCCACTGAAGCTTTCTTT. The V call is TRBV7-7, the J call TRBJ1-1; 7 bases align to TRBD1. Germline V gene data show CDR1 as SSHAT and CDR2 as FNYEAQ (reference sequence). The CDR3 consists of 14 residues.

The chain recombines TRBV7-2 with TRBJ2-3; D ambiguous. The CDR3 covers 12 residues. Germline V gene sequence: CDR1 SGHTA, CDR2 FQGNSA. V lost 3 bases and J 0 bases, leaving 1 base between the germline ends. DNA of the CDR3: TGTGCCAGCAGCTTGAGCACAGATACGCAGTATTTT. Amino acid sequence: CASSLSTDTQYF.

The CDR3 DNA follows: TGTGCCAGCAGTTTATCGGGGGCCGCGGGGCAAGAGACCCAGTACTTC. Its translation: CASSLSGAAGQETQYF. The rearrangement links TRBV27 to TRBJ2-5; tentatively, D is TRBD1 or TRBD2 (6 bases each). V gave up 0 bases and J gave up 2 bases, with 13 bases separating them. The germline V gene encodes CDR1 MNHEY and CDR2 SMNVEV (reference sequence). The CDR3 has 16 residues.

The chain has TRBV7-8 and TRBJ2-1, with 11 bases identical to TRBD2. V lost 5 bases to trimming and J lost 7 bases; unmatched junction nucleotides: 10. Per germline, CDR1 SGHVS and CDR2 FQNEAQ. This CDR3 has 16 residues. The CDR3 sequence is CASSTRTSGYVNEQFF. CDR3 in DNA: TGTGCCAGCAGCACCCGGACTAGCGGGTATGTTAATGAGCAGTTCTTC.

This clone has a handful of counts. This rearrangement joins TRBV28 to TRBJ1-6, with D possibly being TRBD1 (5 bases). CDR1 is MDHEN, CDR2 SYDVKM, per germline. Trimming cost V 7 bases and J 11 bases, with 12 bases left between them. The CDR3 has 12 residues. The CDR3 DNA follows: TGTGCCAGCAAGAAGGGGCAGGCACCCCTCCACTTT. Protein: CASKKGQAPLHF.

The DNA for the CDR3 is TGTGCCAGCAGCTTGGGACCGACAGGGGACGCTGAAGCTTTCTTT. It codes for CASSLGPTGDAEAFF. This rearrangement joins TRBV5-6 to TRBJ1-1; 8 positions match TRBD1. CDR3 length equals 15 residues. Trimming cost V 0 bases and J 6 bases; bases outside gene matches: 7. Germline V gene data show CDR1 as SGHDT and CDR2 as YYEEEE.

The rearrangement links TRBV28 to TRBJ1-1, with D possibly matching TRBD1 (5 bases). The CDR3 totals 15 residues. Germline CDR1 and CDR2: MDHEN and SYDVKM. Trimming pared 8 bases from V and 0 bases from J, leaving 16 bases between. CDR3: CASGGQTGMNTEAFF. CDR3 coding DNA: TGTGCCAGCGGAGGTCAAACAGGAATGAACACTGAAGCTTTCTTT.

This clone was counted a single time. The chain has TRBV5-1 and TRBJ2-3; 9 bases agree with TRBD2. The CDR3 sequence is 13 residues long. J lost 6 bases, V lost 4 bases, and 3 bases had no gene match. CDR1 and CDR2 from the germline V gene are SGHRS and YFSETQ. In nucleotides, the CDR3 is TGCGCCAGCAGCCAGCGGGAGGCGGATACGCAGTATTTT. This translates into CASSQREADTQYF. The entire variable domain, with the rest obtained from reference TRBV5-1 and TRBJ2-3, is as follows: KAGVTQTPRYLIKTRGQQVTLSCSPISGHRSVSWYQQTPGQGLQFLFEYFSETQRNKGNFPGRFSGRQFSNSRSEMNVSTLELGDSALYLCASSQREADTQYFGPGTRLTVL.

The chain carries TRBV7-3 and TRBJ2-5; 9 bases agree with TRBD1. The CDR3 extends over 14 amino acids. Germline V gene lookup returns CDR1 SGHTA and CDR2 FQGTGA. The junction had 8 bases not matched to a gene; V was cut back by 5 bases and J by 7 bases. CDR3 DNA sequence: TGTGCCAGCAGCACAAACAGGGGGCAGGGGACCCAGTACTTC. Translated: CASSTNRGQGTQYF.

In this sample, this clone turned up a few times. The CDR3 spells CASRVLGSYNSPLHF. The CDR3 bases are TGTGCCAGTAGGGTCCTGGGCTCCTATAATTCACCCCTCCACTTT. The V gene is TRBV19, the J gene TRBJ1-6; D ambiguous. The V gene lost 6 bases and the J gene lost 0 bases, with 9 bases spanning the gap. Germline-derived CDR1 and CDR2 are LNHDA and SQIVND (reference sequence). CDR3 length equals 15 residues.

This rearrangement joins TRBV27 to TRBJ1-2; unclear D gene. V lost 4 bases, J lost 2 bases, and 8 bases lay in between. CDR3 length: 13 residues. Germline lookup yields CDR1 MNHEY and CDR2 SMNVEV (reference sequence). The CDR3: CASSSHKNYGYTF. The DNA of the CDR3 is TGTGCCAGCAGTTCCCACAAAAACTATGGCTACACCTTC.

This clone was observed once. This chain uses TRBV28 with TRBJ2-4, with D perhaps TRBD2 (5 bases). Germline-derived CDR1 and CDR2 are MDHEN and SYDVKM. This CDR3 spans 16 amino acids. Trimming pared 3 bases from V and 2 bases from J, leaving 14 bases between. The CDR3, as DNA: TGTGCCAGCAGTTTGTCCCTCCCGGGATCCAAAAACATTCAGTACTTC. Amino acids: CASSLSLPGSKNIQYF. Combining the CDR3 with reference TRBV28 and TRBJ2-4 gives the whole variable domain DVKVTQSSRYLVKRTGEKVFLECVQDMDHENMFWYRQDPGLGLRLIYFSYDVKMKEKGDIPEGYSVSREKKERFSLILESASTNQTSMYLCASSLSLPGSKNIQYFGAGTRLSVL.

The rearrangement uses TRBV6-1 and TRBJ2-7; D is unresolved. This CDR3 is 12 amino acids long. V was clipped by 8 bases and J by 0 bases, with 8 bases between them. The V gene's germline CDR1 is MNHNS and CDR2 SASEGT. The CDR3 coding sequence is TGTGCCAGCCGGTTGAGCTCCTACGAGCAGTACTTC. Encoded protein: CASRLSSYEQYF.

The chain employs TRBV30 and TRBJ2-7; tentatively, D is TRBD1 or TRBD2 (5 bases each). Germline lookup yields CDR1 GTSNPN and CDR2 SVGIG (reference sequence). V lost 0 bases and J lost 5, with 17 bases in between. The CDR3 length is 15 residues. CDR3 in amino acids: CAWSVGTRMIHEQYF. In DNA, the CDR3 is TGTGCCTGGAGTGTGGGGACCAGGATGATCCACGAGCAGTACTTC.

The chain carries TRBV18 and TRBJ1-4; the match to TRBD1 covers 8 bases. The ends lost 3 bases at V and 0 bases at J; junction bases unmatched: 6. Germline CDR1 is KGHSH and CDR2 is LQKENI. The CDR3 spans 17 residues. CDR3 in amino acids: CASSPFRGLATNEKLFF. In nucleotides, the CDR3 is TGTGCCAGCTCACCTTTCAGGGGGCTTGCAACTAATGAAAAACTGTTTTTT. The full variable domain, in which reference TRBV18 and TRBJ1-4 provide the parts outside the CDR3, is NAGVMQNPRHLVRRRGQEARLRCSPMKGHSHVYWYRQLPEEGLKFMVYLQKENIIDESGMPKERFSAEFPKEGPSILRIQQVVRGDSAAYFCASSPFRGLATNEKLFFGSGTQLSVL.

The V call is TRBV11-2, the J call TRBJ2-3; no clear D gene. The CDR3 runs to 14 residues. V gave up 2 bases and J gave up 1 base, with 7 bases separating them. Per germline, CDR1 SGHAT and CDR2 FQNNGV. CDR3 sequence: CASSLIGGTDTQYF. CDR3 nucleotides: TGTGCCAGCAGCTTAATTGGCGGCACAGATACGCAGTATTTT.

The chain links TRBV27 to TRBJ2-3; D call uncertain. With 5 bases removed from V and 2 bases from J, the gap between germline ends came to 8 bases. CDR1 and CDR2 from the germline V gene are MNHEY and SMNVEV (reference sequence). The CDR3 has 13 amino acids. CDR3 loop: CASSRQITDTQYF. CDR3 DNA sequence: TGTGCCAGCAGTAGGCAGATCACAGATACGCAGTATTTT.

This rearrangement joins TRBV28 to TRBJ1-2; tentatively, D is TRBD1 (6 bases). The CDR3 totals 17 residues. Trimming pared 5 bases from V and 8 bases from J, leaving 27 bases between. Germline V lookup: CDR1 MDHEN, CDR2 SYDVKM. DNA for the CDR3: TGTGCCAGCAGTCCCCATAGGAGGGCAGGGGAAAGTAGCGGCTACACCTTC. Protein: CASSPHRRAGESSGYTF.